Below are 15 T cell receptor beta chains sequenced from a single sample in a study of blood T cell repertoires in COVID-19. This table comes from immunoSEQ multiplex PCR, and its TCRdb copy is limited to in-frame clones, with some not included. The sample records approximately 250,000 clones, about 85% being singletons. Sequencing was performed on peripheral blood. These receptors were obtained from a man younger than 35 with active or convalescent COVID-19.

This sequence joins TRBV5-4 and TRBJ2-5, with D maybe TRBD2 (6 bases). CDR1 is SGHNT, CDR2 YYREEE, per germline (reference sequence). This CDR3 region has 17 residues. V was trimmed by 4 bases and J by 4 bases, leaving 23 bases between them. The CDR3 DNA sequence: TGTGCCAGCAGCCTATACCTGGCGGGGACGGCGGGAGAGACCCAGTACTTC. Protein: CASSLYLAGTAGETQYF.

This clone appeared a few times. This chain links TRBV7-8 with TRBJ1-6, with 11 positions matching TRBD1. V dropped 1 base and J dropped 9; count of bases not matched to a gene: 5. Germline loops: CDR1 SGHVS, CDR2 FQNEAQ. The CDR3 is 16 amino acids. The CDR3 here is CASSLGGTGGGSPLHF. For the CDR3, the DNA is TGTGCCAGCAGCTTAGGCGGGACAGGGGGAGGTTCACCCCTCCACTTT. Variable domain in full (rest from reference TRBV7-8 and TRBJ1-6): GAGVSQSPRYKVAKRGQDVALRCDPISGHVSLFWYQQALGQGPEFLTYFQNEAQLDKSGLPSDRFFAERPEGSVSTLKIQRTQQEDSAVYLCASSLGGTGGGSPLHFGNGTRLTVT.

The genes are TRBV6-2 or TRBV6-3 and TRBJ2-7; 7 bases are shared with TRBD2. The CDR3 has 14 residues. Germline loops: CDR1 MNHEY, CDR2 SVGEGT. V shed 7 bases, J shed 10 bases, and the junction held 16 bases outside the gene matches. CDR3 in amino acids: CASTPFGGVGEQYF. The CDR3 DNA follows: TGTGCCAGCACCCCCTTTGGGGGGGTAGGGGAACAGTACTTC.

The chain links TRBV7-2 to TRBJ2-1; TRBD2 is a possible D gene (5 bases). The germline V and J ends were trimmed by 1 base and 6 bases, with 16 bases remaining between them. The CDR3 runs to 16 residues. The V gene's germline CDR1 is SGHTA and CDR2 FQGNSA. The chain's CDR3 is CASSLVASAAFNEQFF. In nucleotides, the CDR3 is TGTGCCAGCAGCTTAGTGGCCTCAGCGGCTTTCAATGAGCAGTTCTTC.

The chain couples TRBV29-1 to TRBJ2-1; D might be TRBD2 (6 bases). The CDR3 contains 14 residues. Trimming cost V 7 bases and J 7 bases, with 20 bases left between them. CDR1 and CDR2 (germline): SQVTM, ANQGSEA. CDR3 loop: CSATVGPGRNEQFF. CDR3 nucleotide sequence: TGCAGCGCTACGGTCGGTCCGGGGAGGAATGAGCAGTTCTTC.

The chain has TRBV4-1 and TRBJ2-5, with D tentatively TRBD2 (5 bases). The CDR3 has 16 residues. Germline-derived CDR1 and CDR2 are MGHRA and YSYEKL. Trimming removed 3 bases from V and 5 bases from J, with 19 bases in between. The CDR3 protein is CASSQEDWALGETQYF. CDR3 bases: TGCGCCAGCAGCCAGGAGGACTGGGCCCTCGGGGAGACCCAGTACTTC.

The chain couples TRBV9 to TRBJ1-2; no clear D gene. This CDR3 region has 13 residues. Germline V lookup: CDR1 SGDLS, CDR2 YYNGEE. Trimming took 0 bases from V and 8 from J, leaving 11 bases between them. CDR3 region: CASSVEGSGGYTF. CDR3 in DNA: TGTGCCAGCAGCGTAGAAGGCAGCGGAGGCTACACCTTC.

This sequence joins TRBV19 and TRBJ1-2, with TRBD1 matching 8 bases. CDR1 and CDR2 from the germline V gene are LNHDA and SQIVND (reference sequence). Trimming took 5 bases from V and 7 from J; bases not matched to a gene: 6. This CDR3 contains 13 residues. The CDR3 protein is CASSDRGVGGYTF. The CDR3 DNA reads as TGTGCCAGTAGTGACAGGGGCGTAGGTGGCTACACCTTC. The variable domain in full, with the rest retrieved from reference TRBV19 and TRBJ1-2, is DGGITQSPKYLFRKEGQNVTLSCEQNLNHDAMYWYRQDPGQGLRLIYYSQIVNDFQKGDIAEGYSVSREKKESFPLTVTSAQKNPTAFYLCASSDRGVGGYTFGSGTRLTVV.

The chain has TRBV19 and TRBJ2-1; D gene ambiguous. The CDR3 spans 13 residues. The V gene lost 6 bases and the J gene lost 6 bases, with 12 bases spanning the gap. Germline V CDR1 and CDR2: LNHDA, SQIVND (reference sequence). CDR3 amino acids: CASRDLGFNEQFF. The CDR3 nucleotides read TGTGCCAGTAGGGATTTGGGCTTCAATGAGCAGTTCTTC.

Here the CDR3 DNA reads TGCGCCAGCACCGGGACTGGACAAGAGACCCAGTACTTC. This encodes CASTGTGQETQYF. The chain is built from TRBV5-1 and TRBJ2-5, with D maybe TRBD2 (6 bases). Trimming removed 6 bases at V and 2 bases at J, with 11 bases between. CDR3 length: 13 residues. The germline V gene encodes CDR1 SGHRS and CDR2 YFSETQ.

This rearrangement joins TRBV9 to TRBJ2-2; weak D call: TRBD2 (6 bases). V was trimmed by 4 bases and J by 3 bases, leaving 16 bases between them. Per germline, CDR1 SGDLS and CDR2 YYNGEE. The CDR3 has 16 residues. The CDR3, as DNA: TGTGCCAGCAGCTCCCAAAGAGCGGGTGACACCGGGGAGCTGTTTTTT. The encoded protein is CASSSQRAGDTGELFF.

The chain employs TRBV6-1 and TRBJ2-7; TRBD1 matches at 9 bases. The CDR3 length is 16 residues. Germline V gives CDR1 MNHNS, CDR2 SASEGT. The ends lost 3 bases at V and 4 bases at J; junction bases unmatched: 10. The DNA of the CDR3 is TGTGCCAGCAGTGACCAACCGGGACAGGGTCCTTACGAGCAGTACTTC. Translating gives CASSDQPGQGPYEQYF.

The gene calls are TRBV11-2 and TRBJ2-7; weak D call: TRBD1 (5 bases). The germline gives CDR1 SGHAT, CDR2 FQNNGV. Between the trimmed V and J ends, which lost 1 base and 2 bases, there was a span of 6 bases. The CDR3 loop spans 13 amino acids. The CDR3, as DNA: TGTGCCAGCAGCTTAGGACAGCCCTACGAGCAGTACTTC. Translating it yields CASSLGQPYEQYF.

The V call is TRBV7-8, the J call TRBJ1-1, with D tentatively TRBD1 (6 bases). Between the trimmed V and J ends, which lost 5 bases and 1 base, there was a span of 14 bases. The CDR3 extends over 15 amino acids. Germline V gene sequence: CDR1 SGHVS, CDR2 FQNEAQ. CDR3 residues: CASSPKWTANTEAFF. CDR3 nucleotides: TGTGCCAGCAGCCCCAAATGGACAGCGAACACTGAAGCTTTCTTT.

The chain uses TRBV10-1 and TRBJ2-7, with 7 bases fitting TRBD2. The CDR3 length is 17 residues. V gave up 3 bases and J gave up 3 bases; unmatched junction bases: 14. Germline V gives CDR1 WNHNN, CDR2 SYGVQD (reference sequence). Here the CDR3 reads CASSEIGRPGGFYEQYF. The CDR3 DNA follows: TGCGCCAGCAGTGAAATAGGACGCCCGGGGGGATTCTACGAGCAGTACTTC.